This T cell receptor beta chain emerged from a study of blood T cell repertoires in COVID-19. At the level of the study: Specimens from acute and convalescent COVID-19 originated in the United States, Italy and Spain. T cells, B-cell-depleted T cells, or PBMCs provided the cDNA or gDNA that served as material.

How the authors handled the data: Scientists estimated how many nucleated cells there were by amplifying reference gene primers. Only in-frame clones appear in the TCRdb table, and some are missing; sequencing was by immunoSEQ multiplex PCR. The DNA gave D and trimming, while V, J and clone size come from that table. This sample has some 120,000 clones, with about 70% found just once. Sample: peripheral blood. The sequence was collected from a woman aged 70-85 years with acute or convalescent COVID-19.

The CDR3 region is CASSQGPSNTGELFF. The DNA for the CDR3 is TGCGCCAGCAGCCAAGGGCCCTCGAACACCGGGGAGCTGTTTTTT. The J gene is TRBJ2-2, the V gene TRBV4-3; D unresolved. The CDR3 is 15 amino acids. Germline V gives CDR1 LGHNA, CDR2 YSLEER. V lost 1 base and J 0 bases, leaving 6 bases between the germline ends.